The sequence of this T cell receptor (beta chain) was determined in a study of T cell responses to AZD1222 COVID-19 vaccine. Overall study: Pooling of second doses given at about 4 or about 12 weeks was done.

Study-wide results and caveats: No repertoire was sampled before or during the peak T cell response, only after it.

Remarks on this clone: The antigen is unknown.

This CDR3 is 16 amino acids long. The V gene's germline CDR1 is SGHTA and CDR2 FQGTGA. Trimming stripped 5 bases from V and 3 bases from J, with 19 bases between. Assay used: immunoSEQ multiplex PCR; TCRdb lists only in-frame clones, some missing. The sample includes about 150,000 clones, around four fifths of them seen just once. The input for sequencing was peripheral blood, taken on day 0 of AZD1222 vaccination. The source is an adult in good health. The chain has TRBV7-3 and TRBJ1-2; no definite D call. The DNA of the CDR3 is TGTGCCAGCAGCCTCTCAGCTTCTACCGGGGACTATGGCTACACCTTC. Translating it yields CASSLSASTGDYGYTF.